The 23 T cell receptor beta chains below all came from one sample that was sequenced in a study of Graves' ophthalmopathy and Graves' hyperthyroidism. Beta-chain TCR CDR3 regions were amplified from RNA transcripts. HTBI primers were used in a first-round RT-PCR, which preceded a second-round multiplex PCR. TCRdb recomputed calls from the multiplex PCR reads with MiXCR, one row per CDR3 protein. This sample has about 390,000 distinct CDR3 sequences; 15% occur once, and the top ten carry about 7%. Sequencing was performed on peripheral blood. Receptor source: a young woman with stable Graves' hyperthyroidism.

V usage is TRBV20-1 and J usage is TRBJ2-5; 7 nucleotides match TRBD2. Trimming took 6 bases from V and 3 from J; bases not matched to a gene: 13. CDR1 DFQATT and CDR2 SNEGSKA come from the germline V gene (reference sequence). CDR3 length: 15 residues. Written as DNA, the CDR3 is TGCAGTGCGATCCCGGGGGGTGCGTGGGAAGAGACCCAGTACTTC. Translated, it gives CSAIPGGAWEETQYF.

This clonotype was seen repeatedly, ten times or more. This sequence joins TRBV7-2 and TRBJ2-5; a weak D match, TRBD1 (6 bases). V lost 5 bases and J 8 bases, leaving 15 bases between the germline ends. The CDR3 runs to 13 residues. Looked up from germline, CDR1 is SGHTA and CDR2 is FQGNSA. The CDR3 loop reads CASSLQGWGTQYF. DNA of the CDR3: TGTGCCAGCAGCCTTCAGGGGTGGGGCACCCAGTACTTC.

This clonotype occurred many times. The genes are TRBV6-5 and TRBJ2-2, with no clear D. Germline V gives CDR1 MNHEY, CDR2 SVGAGI. The CDR3 spans 14 residues. The V gene lost 7 bases and the J gene lost 2 bases, with 11 bases spanning the gap. The CDR3 nucleotides read TGTGCCAGCACACCGGGTCTTAACACCGGGGAGCTGTTTTTT. Its translation: CASTPGLNTGELFF.

The V call is TRBV19, the J call TRBJ1-6; no clear D gene. Germline V gives CDR1 LNHDA, CDR2 SQIVND (reference sequence). Trimming removed 6 bases from V and 3 bases from J, with 3 bases in between. The CDR3 covers 12 residues. For the CDR3, the DNA is TGTGCCAGTAGCAACTATAATTCACCCCTCCACTTT. Encoded protein: CASSNYNSPLHF.

With respect to this clonotype: Germline and junction disagree at one end, which may indicate a read error. This sequence joins TRBV6-5 and TRBJ1-1; D is unresolved. This CDR3 region has 13 residues. The germline CDR1 and CDR2 sequences are MNHEY and SVGAGI. Written as DNA, the CDR3 is TGTGCCAGCAGTTATGGGGATAACACTGAAGCTTGCTTT. Its protein product is CASSYGDNTEACF.

This clonotype appeared many times. The chain joins TRBV28 to TRBJ1-2, with a tentative D call TRBD1 (6 bases). The V gene lost 5 bases and the J gene lost 7 bases, with 17 bases spanning the gap. The germline gives CDR1 MDHEN, CDR2 SYDVKM. This CDR3 comprises 14 residues. DNA of the CDR3: TGTGCCAGCAGTCCGCCGGACAGAGTGGCTGGCTACACCTTC. Its protein product is CASSPPDRVAGYTF.

This clonotype was found many times. V and J are TRBV19 and TRBJ1-2, with TRBD1 as a possible D gene (5 bases). The ends were cut back, 3 bases at V and 6 bases at J, with 11 bases in the middle. The CDR3 extends over 13 amino acids. The germline V gene has CDR1 LNHDA and CDR2 SQIVND (reference sequence). The CDR3, as DNA: TGTGCCAGTAGTATTTGGGAGGGGAATGGCTACACCTTC. It specifies CASSIWEGNGYTF.

This chain links TRBV12-3 or TRBV12-4 with TRBJ2-7; 9 bases map to TRBD2. V dropped 3 bases and J dropped 0; count of bases not matched to a gene: 6. The CDR3 runs to 16 residues. The CDR3 loop reads CASSFLAGAFSYEQYF. CDR3 nucleotides: TGTGCCAGCAGTTTTTTAGCGGGGGCCTTCTCCTACGAGCAGTACTTC.

This clonotype was found many times. The chain couples TRBV5-8 to TRBJ2-5, with D perhaps matching TRBD1 (5 bases). Between the trimmed V and J ends, which lost 4 bases and 4 bases, there was a span of 17 bases. Germline values: CDR1 SGHTS, CDR2 YDEGEE. The CDR3 sequence is 15 residues long. The chain's CDR3 is CASSPFRDSGETQYF. CDR3 DNA sequence: TGTGCCAGCAGCCCATTCCGCGACAGTGGAGAGACCCAGTACTTC.

Ten or more counts support this clonotype. The rearrangement links TRBV15 to TRBJ1-6; D is unresolved. The CDR3 length is 12 residues. Trimming left V 3 bases short and J 5 bases short, with 2 bases between. CDR1 and CDR2 (germline): LNHNV, YYDKDF (reference sequence). Here the CDR3 DNA reads TGTGCCACCAGCAGTGATAATTCACCCCTCCACTTT. Its protein product is CATSSDNSPLHF.

This clonotype was seen more than once but under ten times. This sequence joins TRBV7-3 and TRBJ1-1; tentatively, D is TRBD1 (5 bases). In germline, CDR1 is SGHTA, CDR2 FQGTGA. The CDR3 extends over 14 amino acids. The ends were cut back, 4 bases at V and 4 bases at J, with 13 bases in the middle. CDR3 residues: CASSYDNGGTEAFF. The CDR3 region has the DNA TGTGCCAGCAGCTATGATAATGGGGGCACTGAAGCTTTCTTT.

This clonotype was seen at least ten times. The chain employs TRBV19 and TRBJ1-1, with 7 nucleotides matching TRBD1. The CDR3 is 15 amino acids. Germline CDR1 reads LNHDA; CDR2 reads SQIVND (reference sequence). After removal of 3 bases from V and 0 bases from J, the junction contained 4 bases not matched to a gene. As DNA, the CDR3 is TGTGCCAGTAGTATGAAGGGGGCGCTGAACACTGAAGCTTTCTTT. This gives the protein CASSMKGALNTEAFF.

Ten or more counts support this clonotype. This chain links TRBV6-1 with TRBJ1-5; the match to TRBD1 covers 11 bases. Germline V lookup: CDR1 MNHNS, CDR2 SASEGT. V dropped 8 bases and J dropped 5; count of bases not matched to a gene: 2. This CDR3 is built from 13 residues. CDR3 nucleotides: TGTGCCAGCGGGGACAGGGGGGATCAGCCCCAGCATTTT. Amino acid sequence: CASGDRGDQPQHF.

This clonotype was recorded at least ten times. The V call is TRBV3-1, the J call TRBJ1-1; a possible D gene is TRBD1 (5 bases). V was pared by 1 base and J by 6 bases, with 12 bases between. Germline loops: CDR1 LGHDT, CDR2 YNNKEL (reference sequence). The CDR3 consists of 14 residues. CDR3 sequence: CASSQGLGGAEAFF. The CDR3 DNA reads TGTGCCAGCAGCCAAGGCCTCGGGGGAGCTGAAGCTTTCTTT. Looking up the rest from reference TRBV3-1 and TRBJ1-1 gives the full variable domain: DTAVSQTPKYLVTQMGNDKSIKCEQNLGHDTMYWYKQDSKKFLKIMFSYNNKELIINETVPNRFSPKSPDKAHLNLHINSLELGDSAVYFCASSQGLGGAEAFFGQGTRLTVV.

Many counts were recorded for this clonotype. The CDR3 DNA follows: TGTGCCAGCAGCTTAGAGGGACAACTCAGGACCCAGTACTTC. This sequence encodes CASSLEGQLRTQYF. This chain connects TRBV7-9 to TRBJ2-5, with D possibly matching TRBD1 (6 bases). Trimming left V 1 base short and J 7 bases short, with 13 bases between. Germline CDR1 and CDR2: SEHNR and FQNEAQ (reference sequence). The CDR3 spans 14 residues.

Remarks on this clonotype: The junction shows a germline mismatch at one end, possibly a read error. The rearrangement joins TRBV7-3 to TRBJ2-5; 12 nucleotides line up with TRBD2. Germline lookup yields CDR1 SGHTA and CDR2 FQGTGA. The CDR3 has 16 amino acids. CDR3 bases: TGTGCCAGCATCTTACGTACGACTAGCGGGGGAGAGACCCAGTACTTC. Amino acid sequence: CASILRTTSGGETQYF.

This clonotype was picked up many times. The chain links TRBV12-3 or TRBV12-4 to TRBJ2-7, with 10 bases fitting TRBD2. Trimming removed 5 bases from V and 2 bases from J; junction bases left unmatched: 6. This CDR3 comprises 15 residues. CDR3 nucleotide sequence: TGTGCCAGCAGTACGACCCTAGCGGGGGCCTACGAGCAGTACTTC. Encoded protein: CASSTTLAGAYEQYF.

This clonotype was recorded at least ten times. J is TRBJ1-6 and V is TRBV10-3; D is ambiguous. In germline, CDR1 is ENHRY, CDR2 SYGVKD. V dropped 9 bases and J dropped 8 bases, with 14 bases sitting between them. This CDR3 comprises 13 residues. The DNA of the CDR3 is TGTGCCATTACTCATGGGGAAGATTCACCCCTCCACTTT. It codes for CAITHGEDSPLHF.

This clonotype was counted at least ten times. J is TRBJ1-5 and V is TRBV7-2, with TRBD1 as a possible D gene (5 bases). The germline gives CDR1 SGHTA, CDR2 FQGNSA. The CDR3 covers 15 residues. V was clipped by 4 bases and J by 4 bases, with 14 bases between them. The CDR3, as DNA: TGTGCCAGCAGCTCGACAATGGGGGGGAATCAGCCCCAGCATTTT. Amino acid sequence: CASSSTMGGNQPQHF.

Turning to this clonotype: A junction end diverges from the germline sequence, so it may reflect a read error. The rearrangement uses TRBV7-7 and TRBJ2-5; weak D call: TRBD2 (6 bases). Germline CDR1 and CDR2: SSHAT and FNYEAQ (reference sequence). The CDR3 covers 14 residues. The CDR3 here is CASSLGSGGETQYF. CDR3 bases: TGTGCTAGCAGCTTAGGGTCTGGAGGGGAGACCCAGTACTTC. Full variable domain (missing parts from reference TRBV7-7 and TRBJ2-5): GAGVSQSPRYKVTKRGQDVTLRCDPISSHATLYWYQQALGQGPEFLTYFNYEAQPDKSGLPSDRFSAERPEGSISTLTIQRTEQRDSAMYRCASSLGSGGETQYFGPGTRLLVL.

In this sample, this clonotype turned up many times. The chain carries TRBV6-5 and TRBJ1-2; 8 bases line up with TRBD1. CDR1 is MNHEY, CDR2 SVGAGI, per germline. J lost 8 bases, V lost 4 bases, and 12 bases had no gene match. The CDR3 sequence is 15 residues long. The CDR3 nucleotides are TGTGCCAGCAGTTCCTCTCGGACAGGGCTGAGCGGCTACACCTTC. This sequence encodes CASSSSRTGLSGYTF.

The chain links TRBV6-1 to TRBJ2-7, with 7 bases matching TRBD1. The V and J ends lost 8 bases and 5 bases, in that order; junction bases with no gene match: 6. Germline V gives CDR1 MNHNS, CDR2 SASEGT. The CDR3 loop spans 12 amino acids. The CDR3 coding sequence is TGTGCCAGCGACAGGGTCGGGCACGAGCAGTACTTC. This gives the protein CASDRVGHEQYF.

This clonotype was found many times. The chain carries TRBV5-1 and TRBJ1-6, with D possibly matching TRBD1 (6 bases). Germline assignment: CDR1 SGHRS and CDR2 YFSETQ. Trimming removed 5 bases from V and 6 bases from J, with 12 bases in between. The CDR3 has 14 residues. CDR3 sequence: CASRTGFGNSPLHF. The CDR3 nucleotides read TGCGCCAGCAGGACAGGATTTGGTAATTCACCCCTCCACTTT.